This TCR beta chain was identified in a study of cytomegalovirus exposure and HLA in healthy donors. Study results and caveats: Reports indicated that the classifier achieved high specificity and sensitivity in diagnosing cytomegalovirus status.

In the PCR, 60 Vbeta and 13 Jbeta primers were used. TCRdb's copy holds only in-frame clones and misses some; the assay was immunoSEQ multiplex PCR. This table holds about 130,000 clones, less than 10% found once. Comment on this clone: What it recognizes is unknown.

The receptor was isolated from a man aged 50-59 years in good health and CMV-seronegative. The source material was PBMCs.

The CDR3 is CASSVEGRGGDTEAFF. CDR3 coding DNA: TGTGCCAGCAGCGTAGAAGGCAGGGGTGGTGACACTGAAGCTTTCTTT. V gene TRBV9 combines with J gene TRBJ1-1; weak D call: TRBD1 (6 bases). V was shortened by 0 bases and J by 3 bases, with 15 bases between the two germline ends. CDR3 length: 16 residues. CDR1 SGDLS and CDR2 YYNGEE come from the germline V gene.